These T cell receptor beta chains were read from a single sample in a study of cytomegalovirus exposure and HLA in healthy donors. Profiling relied on immunoSEQ multiplex PCR, and the TCRdb table lists in-frame clones only, not all of them. This repertoire shows more than 95,000 clones, roughly four fifths found once; its top ten account for about 1.8%. Sample: PBMCs. These receptor sequences come from a man between 18 and 35 years old in good health and CMV-seronegative. The CDR3 runs from the conserved cysteine through the conserved F or W. A D gene is named only where the DNA matches it firmly. Clone size is stated in some rows and not others, as once, few, many or a class when expanded.

J gene | clone size | D gene | V gene | CDR3 DNA | CDR3 protein
TRBJ1-2 | - | - | TRBV7-2 | TGTGCCAGCAGCCCCCTGGCTGACGGCGGAGCTAACTATGGCTACACCTTC | CASSPLADGGANYGYTF
TRBJ2-7 | - | - | TRBV2 | TGTGCCAGCAGCGAAGCGACTAGGTCCTACGAGCAGTACTTC | CASSEATRSYEQYF
TRBJ1-1 | - | - | TRBV25-1 | TGTGCCAGCAGTTTATGGAACACTGAAGCTTTCTTT | CASSLWNTEAFF
TRBJ1-2 | - | TRBD1 | TRBV29-1 | TGCAGCGTTGTACAGGGGGGTGGCTACACCTTC | CSVVQGGGYTF
TRBJ1-2 | - | TRBD1 | TRBV13 | TGTGCCAGCAGCCCCGAGGGGACAGGGGCGTTAAAGGGCTATGGCTACACCTTC | CASSPEGTGALKGYGYTF
TRBJ2-3 | - | - | TRBV10-3 | TGTGCCATCAAGGGCGGAACAGGGACAGATACGCAGTATTTT | CAIKGGTGTDTQYF
TRBJ2-2 | - | - | TRBV5-6 | TGTGCCAGCAGCTTGAGGAGGAACACCGGGGAGCTGTTTTTT | CASSLRRNTGELFF
TRBJ1-1 | - | - | TRBV9 | TGTGCCAGCAGCGTAAGCGGGCAGGGACTCCTGAACACTGAAGCTTTCTTT | CASSVSGQGLLNTEAFF
TRBJ2-7 | once | TRBD1 | TRBV6-5 | TGTGCCAGCAGACGACAGGGCCCCGACGAGCAGTACTTC | CASRRQGPDEQYF
TRBJ1-5 | - | TRBD1 | TRBV6-5 | TGTGCCAGCAGATCGGGACAGGGAGGAGGACAGCCCCAGCATTTT | CASRSGQGGGQPQHF
TRBJ2-7 | few | TRBD2 | TRBV6-1 | TGTGCCAGCAGTGAGAGGCGGGGGGAACCGGACGAGCAGTACTTC | CASSERRGEPDEQYF
TRBJ1-1 | - | - | TRBV30 | TGTGCCTGGAGTGTAGAGGATCGTTTGGTACTGGGGAACACTGAAGCTTTCTTT | CAWSVEDRLVLGNTEAFF
TRBJ1-4 | once | - | TRBV4-3 | TGCGCCAGCAGCCAAGATGCAAGGGGGACTAATGAAAAACTGTTTTTT | CASSQDARGTNEKLFF
TRBJ1-2 | - | - | TRBV11-2 | TGTGCCAGCAGCTTAGGAGGGTTCTATGGCTACACCTTC | CASSLGGFYGYTF
TRBJ1-3 | - | TRBD1 | TRBV25-1 | TGTGCCAGCAGTAAATCCCCGGGACAGGCGACTGGAAACACCATATATTTT | CASSKSPGQATGNTIYF
TRBJ1-2 | once | TRBD1 | TRBV27 | TGTGCCAGCAGTCCGGACAGGGTGGGCTATGGCTACACCTTC | CASSPDRVGYGYTF
TRBJ1-3 | few | - | TRBV21-1 | TGTGCCAGCAGCAAGGAGGACAGCCGCTCTGGAAACACCATATATTTT | CASSKEDSRSGNTIYF
TRBJ1-3 | - | TRBD1 | TRBV9 | TGTGCCAGCAGCGTAGACACAGGGGGCATTAAGGACACCATATATTTT | CASSVDTGGIKDTIYF
TRBJ1-2 | - | TRBD1 | TRBV7-3 | TGTGCCAGCAGCTTAAGTGGGACAGCTAACTATGGCTACACCTTC | CASSLSGTANYGYTF
TRBJ2-1 | - | - | TRBV5-1 | TGCGCCAGCAGCTTGGAACAGAACAATGAGCAGTTCTTC | CASSLEQNNEQFF
TRBJ2-1 | - | TRBD2 | TRBV7-2 | TGTGCCAGCAGCTCTCGACTAGCGGGGCCCGGTGAGCAGTTCTTC | CASSSRLAGPGEQFF
TRBJ1-2 | - | TRBD1 | TRBV7-3 | TGTGCCAGCAGCCCAGGGGCAGGGGGCATGTCGGGCTATGGCTACACCTTC | CASSPGAGGMSGYGYTF
TRBJ2-1 | - | TRBD1 | TRBV5-6 | TGTGCCAGCAGCTTGGCGGACAGGGGGGAGGGCAATGAGCAGTTCTTC | CASSLADRGEGNEQFF
TRBJ2-7 | - | TRBD1 | TRBV20-1 | TGCAGTGCCGGGACAGGCTACGAGCAGTACTTC | CSAGTGYEQYF
TRBJ2-3 | - | TRBD2 | TRBV6-4 | TGTGCCAGCAGTGGAGGCGGGGGAGGCACAGATACGCAGTATTTT | CASSGGGGGTDTQYF
TRBJ1-2 | - | - | TRBV5-1 | TGCGCCAGCAGCCCTGACTCCTCGACAGAAAACTATGGCTACACCTTC | CASSPDSSTENYGYTF
TRBJ2-5 | - | - | TRBV15 | TGTGCCACCAGCAGGTCTCAAGAGACCCAGTACTTC | CATSRSQETQYF
TRBJ2-1 | - | - | TRBV4-2 | TGTGCCAGCAGCCAAGATAAGAGGTTATCCCGGGACAATGAGCAGTTCTTC | CASSQDKRLSRDNEQFF
TRBJ1-2 | - | - | TRBV9 | TGTGCCAGCAGCGGGGCCCAATGGGTTACGGGGGATGGCTACACCTTC | CASSGAQWVTGDGYTF
TRBJ1-4 | - | TRBD1 | TRBV7-9 | TGTGCCAGCAGCTTGAGCAGGGGGGATGAAAAACTGTTTTTT | CASSLSRGDEKLFF